This TCR beta chain derives from a study of Japanese encephalitis immunity and Zika vaccine responses (dated by TCRdb to 2020 to 2022). As for the study more broadly: The included participants were given three 5.0 ug doses of alum-adjuvanted ZPIV at weeks 0, 4 and 28. For stimulations, either ZIKV structural-protein peptide pools divided into flavivirus-conserved and non-conserved sets or JEV or YFV peptides matching the pre-vaccination were used. Before ZPIV, about a dozen participants were given one dose of YFV vaccine (YF-VAX), while eight or nine participants were flavivirus-naive. The ZIKV peptides, 15-mers that overlapped by 11 residues, were chosen for containing NetMHCpan/NetMHCII-predicted epitopes with affinity below 50 nM. Several representative participants from each pre-vaccination group were selected for TCR sequencing, using samples from week 0 (after pre-vaccination and before ZPIV) and week 52. Some eleven participants were given two doses of JEV vaccine (IXIARO) 28 days apart, two to three months before the first ZPIV dose. TCR repertoires were also analyzed from a few flavivirus-naive individuals at weeks 2, 6 and 52 after starting ZPIV vaccination. The study tested whether prior Japanese encephalitis virus (JEV) or yellow fever virus (YFV) vaccination shaped CD4 T cell responses to the Zika vaccine. Results and caveats for the whole study, not just this receptor: CD8 T cell responses to ZIKV peptide pools were of very low magnitude and seen in only a few individuals. Samples grouped by participant and showed no similarity between individuals, suggesting that no public TCRs were detected. JEV-pre-vaccinated donors showed higher repertoire similarity across time-points and stimulations than YFV-pre-vaccinated donors, indicating more clonotypes common to ZIKV and JEV stimulation. The analysis was restricted to a subset of trial participants with three doses and adequate samples, and the entire vaccinated cohort was not analyzed. After ZPIV, repertoire richness of CD4 T cells responding to conserved ZIKV epitopes significantly decreased in JEV-pre-vaccinated donors. Sample size limitations prevented peptide-pool deconvolution, so the individual peptides driving cross-reactive responses were not identified.

After labeling with CellTrace CFSE, PBMCs were cultured for about 6 days in RPMI containing about 7.6% human serum along with peptide pools, each at about 1 ug/mL. On a BD FACSAria, proliferating CD4 T cells were sorted without fixation as live CD56-CD19-CD16-CD3+CD4+ CFSE-low cells. Enrolled adults were healthy and seronegative for ZIKV, JEV, YFV, DENV and WNV by microneutralization screening. Samples were obtained from a phase 1, double-blinded, randomized, placebo-controlled trial of an alum-adjuvanted Zika purified-inactivated virus (ZPIV) vaccine. Peripheral blood mononuclear cells were isolated by standard procedure and stored frozen in liquid nitrogen until use. The library was made by 5' RACE. Before sequencing, the TCRbeta libraries were pooled in proportion to the number of cells sorted for each library. Total RNA from sorted cells was extracted with RNAzol RT, and cDNA was made with an oligo(dT) primer and a template-switching oligo. The TCRbeta V-CDR3-J region was amplified by PCR between a SMARTer oligo primer and a TCRbeta constant-region primer using Kapa HiFi. A second PCR attached Illumina adaptors and sample-specific index barcodes, followed by HighPrep bead cleanup and Bioanalyzer confirmation of a band of roughly 650 bp. Libraries were sequenced on an Illumina MiSeq with 2x151 bp paired-end reads. The authors processed their data as follows. Reads were demultiplexed with an in-house Java program, and TCRbeta annotations were assigned and clonotypes were counted with MiXCR. Repertoire overlap was assessed with Morisita-Horn indices from the R package vegan, and UPGMA clustering and Circos plots of recurring clonotypes were generated. Shannon diversity and richness were normalized to the highest possible value given the input cell numbers, yielding values from 0 to 1. CDR3beta sequences were aligned with MUSCLE, distances computed with SeqinR, and multidimensional scaling plotted in R. TCRdb reanalyzed the raw reads on its own, using fastp at Q25 for trimming and MiXCR for clone calling, and kept in-frame beta chains. Rows with a matching CDR3 protein are joined into one entry that keeps the most common DNA and genes. The V and J calls, along with clone size, are taken from TCRdb and not from the paper's own processing. In this sample the table shows about 470 distinct CDR3 sequences, around 15% of which occur a single time. Around 30% of the sample is held by the ten biggest clonotypes.

This clonotype is described as large (0.1 to 1%). Qualities for individual bases were not recorded, and no much larger clone is one base off. The sequencing used antigen-activated CD4+ T cells from blood, cultured, collected during a Zika inactivated vaccine study. This clonotype was sampled from an adult man who received an inactivated Zika virus vaccine.

This receptor has the CDR3 CASSSDGSTDTQYF. The sequenced DNA is TGCGCCAGCAGTTCGGACGGGAGCACAGATACGCAGTATTTT. The rearrangement combines TRBV5-1 with TRBJ2-3; there is no confident call for the D gene. V was cut back by 5 bases and J by 0 bases, leaving a gap of 10 bases between them. Including the terminal cysteine and phenylalanine, the CDR3 comprises 14 residues. Only the CDR3 DNA stays, 42 bases, in frame from base 1. For CDR1 and CDR2, the germline V gene lists SGHRS and YFSETQ.